This T cell receptor (beta chain) was profiled in a study of spatial heterogeneity in lung cancer. Whole-study context: The count of detected beta-chain sequences consistently exceeded that of alpha-chain sequences.

Germline loops: CDR1 SGHNT, CDR2 YYREEE (reference sequence). The CDR3 runs to 13 residues. The ends lost 4 bases at V and 3 bases at J; junction bases unmatched: 1. This clonotype is categorized as medium-sized. This beta chain slipped into a library made for alpha chains as a stray read, so its size is not meaningful. Individually, TCR cDNA molecules were each labelled with a unique molecular identifier. Each CDR3 protein is one row after TCRdb ran MiXCR on the 5' RACE reads. The repertoire includes some 800 distinct CDR3 sequences, about 25% of them detected once, and about 19% sits in the top ten. Specified time point: sample taken at primary tumor resection. Unsorted whole RNA of tumor, nontumor lung or frozen PBMC was sequenced.

The chain couples TRBV5-4 to TRBJ2-1; TRBD1 aligns across 7 bases. The sequenced sample was normal lung tissue next to the tumor, obtained at surgery. The sequence came from a male donor with early-stage non-small cell lung cancer. CDR3 amino acids: CASSRDSYNEQFF. In nucleotides, the CDR3 is TGTGCCAGCAGCCGGGACAGCTACAATGAGCAGTTCTTC.